These T cell receptor beta chains were read from a single sample in a study of control samples from healthy donors and cancer patients. Some clones are missing from TCRdb's copy, which holds only in-frame ones; the method was immunoSEQ multiplex PCR. The sample lists 130,000 or so clones, nearly 90% occurring once. Sequencing was done on a sample of blood. These receptor sequences come from a man aged 50-60 years in good health. Each CDR3 is given with its conserved first and last residue. A D gene is named only where the DNA matches it firmly. Clone size is given for some rows only: seen once, a few or many times, or a class if the clone is expanded.

-	TRBD1	15	TRBV7-3	TRBJ2-3	CASSLDRASPGTQYF	TGTGCCAGCAGCTTGGACAGGGCGTCCCCGGGAACGCAGTATTTT
-	-	14	TRBV18	TRBJ2-5	CASSPPGYQETQYF	TGTGCCAGCTCACCACCGGGGTACCAAGAGACCCAGTACTTC
-	TRBD1	14	TRBV18	TRBJ2-1	CASSRRRDRDEQFF	TGTGCCAGCTCTCGGCGCCGGGACAGGGATGAGCAGTTCTTC
-	-	15	TRBV28	TRBJ2-5	CASSPKLGPGETQYF	TGTGCCAGCAGTCCGAAACTGGGGCCCGGAGAGACCCAGTACTTC
-	TRBD2	16	TRBV11-1	TRBJ2-2	CASSLRAGAHTGELFF	TGTGCCAGCAGCTTACGAGCGGGGGCCCACACCGGGGAGCTGTTTTTT
-	-	15	TRBV2	TRBJ2-7	CASSEDVWSSYEQYF	TGTGCCAGCAGTGAGGACGTCTGGAGCTCCTACGAGCAGTACTTC
-	-	15	TRBV6-1	TRBJ1-2	CASSEVGGANYGYTF	TGTGCCAGCAGTGAAGTCGGGGGAGCTAACTATGGCTACACCTTC
-	-	15	TRBV27	TRBJ2-1	CASSLRWGSYNEQFF	TGTGCCAGCAGTTTAAGGTGGGGCTCCTACAATGAGCAGTTCTTC
-	-	13	TRBV28	TRBJ2-7	CATRIGHSYEQYF	TGTGCCACCCGTATAGGCCACTCCTACGAGCAGTACTTC
-	TRBD1	17	TRBV7-6	TRBJ2-1	CASSFYPGQGTENEQFF	TGTGCCAGCAGCTTTTATCCGGGACAGGGGACAGAGAATGAGCAGTTCTTC
-	TRBD1	17	TRBV5-4	TRBJ1-3	CASSLDGTGGGGNTIYF	TGTGCCAGCAGCTTGGACGGGACAGGGGGCGGTGGAAACACCATATATTTT
-	-	14	TRBV14	TRBJ1-6	CASSQVQGRAPLHF	TGTGCCAGCAGCCAAGTTCAGGGTCGGGCACCCCTCCACTTT
-	-	13	TRBV3-1/TRBV3-2	TRBJ2-2	CASSQANTGELFF	TGTGCCAGCAGCCAGGCTAACACCGGGGAGCTGTTTTTT
-	TRBD2	14	TRBV7-2	TRBJ2-2	CASSAWGGIGELFF	TGTGCCAGCAGCGCCTGGGGGGGGATTGGGGAGCTGTTTTTT
-	-	15	TRBV6-5	TRBJ2-5	CASSYSLASTKTQYF	TGTGCCAGCAGTTACTCCTTGGCCTCGACGAAGACCCAGTACTTC
-	TRBD2	14	TRBV7-9	TRBJ2-3	CASSPGLAADTQYF	TGTGCCAGCAGCCCGGGACTAGCGGCAGATACGCAGTATTTT
-	-	13	TRBV4-1	TRBJ2-1	CASSQVNRAEQFF	TGCGCCAGCAGCCAAGTAAACAGGGCCGAGCAGTTCTTC
once	-	15	TRBV5-4	TRBJ1-4	CASSFATTGGEKLFF	TGTGCCAGCAGCTTCGCCACAACCGGAGGTGAAAAACTGTTTTTT
-	-	12	TRBV18	TRBJ2-7	CASSLTGYEQYF	TGTGCCAGCTCACTAACAGGGTACGAGCAGTACTTC
-	TRBD2	20	TRBV4-1	TRBJ2-3	CASSPGLAGGPSTVPDTQYF	TGCGCCAGCAGCCCAGGACTAGCGGGGGGGCCGTCTACCGTCCCAGATACGCAGTATTTT
-	TRBD1	14	TRBV9	TRBJ2-5	CASSIGQDLETQYF	TGTGCCAGCAGCATTGGACAGGACCTGGAGACCCAGTACTTC
-	-	15	TRBV6-1	TRBJ1-3	CASSKARSSGNTIYF	TGTGCCAGCAGTAAAGCCAGGAGCTCTGGAAACACCATATATTTT
-	TRBD1	15	TRBV24-1	TRBJ2-7	CATSDPGQGSFEQYF	TGTGCCACCAGTGATCCGGGACAGGGTAGTTTCGAGCAGTACTTC
-	-	14	TRBV25-1	TRBJ1-5	CASSDDFSNQPQHF	TGTGCCAGCAGTGACGACTTTAGCAATCAGCCCCAGCATTTT
few	-	12	TRBV12-5	TRBJ2-3	CASGFEGSTQYF	TGTGCTAGTGGTTTCGAGGGTAGTACGCAGTATTTT